This TCR beta chain was retrieved from a study of cytomegalovirus exposure and HLA in healthy donors. CDR1 is MNHEY and CDR2 is SVGAGI in the germline V gene. The CDR3 sequence is 14 residues long. The ends lost 6 bases at V and 5 bases at J; junction bases unmatched: 5. A multiplex PCR was run with 60 Vbeta primers and 13 Jbeta primers. Sequencing used immunoSEQ multiplex PCR; TCRdb keeps in-frame clones, though not all of them. The profile shows approximately 110,000 clones, about 79% of them singletons. Findings and limits, study-wide: Other equally common chains were less clonally expanded than HLA-associated TCR beta chains, a later analysis showed. The analysis excluded some indistinguishable V segments, including TRBV6-2 and TRBV6-3. DRB1 had the most TCR associations and HLA-C the fewest, a later analysis found, with rates varying by HLA locus.

In the case of this clone: Its antigen remains unknown.

This clonotype was sampled from a man aged 45-65 years in good health and CMV-seronegative. Specimen: PBMCs. The chain carries TRBV6-5 and TRBJ2-4; 9 nucleotides agree with TRBD1. CDR3 protein: CASRRGQGQNIQYF. CDR3 coding DNA: TGTGCCAGCAGGCGGGGACAGGGACAAAACATTCAGTACTTC.